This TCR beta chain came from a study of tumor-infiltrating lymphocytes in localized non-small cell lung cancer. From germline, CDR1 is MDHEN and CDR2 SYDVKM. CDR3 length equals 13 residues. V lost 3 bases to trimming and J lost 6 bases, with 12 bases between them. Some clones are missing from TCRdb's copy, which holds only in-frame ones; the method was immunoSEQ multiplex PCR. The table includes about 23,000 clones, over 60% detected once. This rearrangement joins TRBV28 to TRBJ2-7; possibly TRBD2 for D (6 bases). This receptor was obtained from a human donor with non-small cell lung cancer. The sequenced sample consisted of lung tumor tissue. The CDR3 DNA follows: TGTGCCAGCAGTTTTGGTAGGAGGGTCGAGCAGTACTTC. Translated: CASSFGRRVEQYF.